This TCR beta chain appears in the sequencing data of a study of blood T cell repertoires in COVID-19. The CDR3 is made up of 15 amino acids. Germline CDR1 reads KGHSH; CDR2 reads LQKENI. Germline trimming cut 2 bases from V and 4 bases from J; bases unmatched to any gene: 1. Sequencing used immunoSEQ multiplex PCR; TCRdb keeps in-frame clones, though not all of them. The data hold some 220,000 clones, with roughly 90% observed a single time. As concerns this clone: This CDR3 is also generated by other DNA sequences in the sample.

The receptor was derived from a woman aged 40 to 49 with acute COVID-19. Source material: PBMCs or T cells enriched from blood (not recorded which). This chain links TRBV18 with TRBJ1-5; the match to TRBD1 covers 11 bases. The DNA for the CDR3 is TGTGCCAGCTCACCAGGGACAGGGGGTAATCAGCCCCAGCATTTT. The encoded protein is CASSPGTGGNQPQHF.